A selection of T cell receptor beta chains follows, all from one sample in a study of OX40 agonist ivuxolimab in advanced cancers. The repertoire was sequenced with immunoSEQ multiplex PCR; TCRdb's copy has only in-frame clones and lacks some. The sample has more than 50,000 clones, 79% seen once. Sequences were derived from CD4+ or CD8+ T cells sorted from blood, sampled in a trial of the OX40 agonist ivuxolimab. These receptors came from an adult with an advanced solid tumor such as melanoma, head and neck, liver or kidney cancer. CDR3s include the opening cysteine and the closing phenylalanine or tryptophan. Fields, in order: clone size, V gene, J gene, D gene, CDR3 DNA, CDR3 protein. The D gene is left open where the match is weak. Clone size, where shown, is once, few, many, or a class for clones that have expanded.

size: once
V: TRBV15
J: TRBJ2-3
D: -
DNA: TGTGCCACCAGCCGACTAGACTTTTTTACGCAGTATTTT
CDR3: CATSRLDFFTQYF

size: -
V: TRBV6-1
J: TRBJ1-6
D: -
DNA: TGTGCCAGCAGTGGGGCAAGGGGTGAAGTTAATTCACCCCTCCACTTT
CDR3: CASSGARGEVNSPLHF

size: once
V: TRBV9
J: TRBJ2-3
D: -
DNA: TGTGCCAGCAGCGTAGAGCAGGGAAGGACAGATACGCAGTATTTT
CDR3: CASSVEQGRTDTQYF

size: -
V: TRBV18
J: TRBJ2-2
D: -
DNA: TGTGCCAGCTCACCGTTCACCGGGGAGCTGTTTTTT
CDR3: CASSPFTGELFF

size: few
V: TRBV19
J: TRBJ1-1
D: -
DNA: TGTGCCAGTAGTATACGCTCTGAAGCTTTCTTT
CDR3: CASSIRSEAFF

size: once
V: TRBV2
J: TRBJ2-1
D: TRBD2
DNA: TGTGCCAGCAGTGACAGCCTAGCGGGGGTTCACAATGAGCAGTTCTTC
CDR3: CASSDSLAGVHNEQFF

size: -
V: TRBV2
J: TRBJ1-4
D: -
DNA: TGTGCCAGCAGGACGGGCGAAAAACTGTTTTTT
CDR3: CASRTGEKLFF

size: -
V: TRBV6-5
J: TRBJ2-3
D: TRBD2
DNA: TGTGCCAGCAGCTTAGCGGGGGGGCAATCGACGCAGTATTTT
CDR3: CASSLAGGQSTQYF

size: -
V: TRBV2
J: TRBJ1-2
D: -
DNA: TGTGCCAGCAGTGCAGGGATTGGCTACACCTTC
CDR3: CASSAGIGYTF

size: -
V: TRBV5-5
J: TRBJ2-7
D: TRBD1
DNA: TGTGCCAGCAGCGTAGGACAGGGTAATACCTACGAGCAGTACTTC
CDR3: CASSVGQGNTYEQYF

size: -
V: TRBV6-7
J: TRBJ2-5
D: -
DNA: TGTGCCAGCAGTACAAAGACCCAGTACTTC
CDR3: CASSTKTQYF

size: -
V: TRBV13
J: TRBJ2-7
D: TRBD1
DNA: TGTGCCAGCAGCTTAAAACAGGGGGCCCACTGGTACTTC
CDR3: CASSLKQGAHWYF

size: once
V: TRBV6-1
J: TRBJ1-1
D: TRBD1
DNA: TGTGCCAGCAGTGGTGCCCGACAGGGGGCGAAAACTGAAGCTTTCTTT
CDR3: CASSGARQGAKTEAFF

size: -
V: TRBV29-1
J: TRBJ1-2
D: TRBD1
DNA: TGCAGCGTTGATGGACAGGGGTTAAACTATGGCTACACCTTC
CDR3: CSVDGQGLNYGYTF

size: -
V: TRBV27
J: TRBJ2-7
D: TRBD2
DNA: TGTGCCAGCAGTCGATTATGGGACGAGGAGCGGGAACGATACGAGCAGTACTTC
CDR3: CASSRLWDEERERYEQYF

size: -
V: TRBV5-5
J: TRBJ2-7
D: -
DNA: TGTGCCAGCAGCCTCCGTTACGTAAGCTCCTACGAGCAGTACTTC
CDR3: CASSLRYVSSYEQYF

size: -
V: TRBV5-1
J: TRBJ1-1
D: -
DNA: TGCGCCAGCAGCAACGTCGGACAGAACACTGAAGCTTTCTTT
CDR3: CASSNVGQNTEAFF

size: once
V: TRBV11-3
J: TRBJ2-3
D: -
DNA: TGTGCCAGCAGCTTTACAACCACAGATACGCAGTATTTT
CDR3: CASSFTTTDTQYF

size: -
V: TRBV5-4
J: TRBJ2-7
D: -
DNA: TGTGCCAGCAGGATAACGGTACACTCCTACGAGCAGTACTTC
CDR3: CASRITVHSYEQYF

size: once
V: TRBV7-9
J: TRBJ1-4
D: -
DNA: TGTGCCAGCAGCTTAGCCTATAATGAAAAACTGTTTTTT
CDR3: CASSLAYNEKLFF

size: few
V: TRBV2
J: TRBJ2-5
D: -
DNA: TGTGCCAGCCGGTCGACGAATGAAGAGACCCAGTACTTC
CDR3: CASRSTNEETQYF

size: -
V: TRBV5-1
J: TRBJ1-1
D: TRBD1
DNA: TGCGCCAGCAGCGTCGGGACAGCGAACACTGAAGCTTTCTTT
CDR3: CASSVGTANTEAFF

size: -
V: TRBV6-5
J: TRBJ2-1
D: TRBD2
DNA: TGTGCCAGCAGACAGGGACTAGCGGCAGGCAATGAGCAGTTCTTC
CDR3: CASRQGLAAGNEQFF

size: -
V: TRBV30
J: TRBJ2-5
D: TRBD2
DNA: TGTGCCTGGGGTACTAGCGGAGAAGAGACCCAGTACTTC
CDR3: CAWGTSGEETQYF

size: few
V: TRBV5-1
J: TRBJ2-1
D: TRBD1
DNA: TGCGCCAGCAGCTCAGGACAGGGGCGATCTGAGCAGTTCTTC
CDR3: CASSSGQGRSEQFF

size: -
V: TRBV5-4
J: TRBJ2-2
D: TRBD1
DNA: TGTGCCAGCAGCTTCGGGACAGGGGGATTTAACACCGGGGAGCTGTTTTTT
CDR3: CASSFGTGGFNTGELFF

size: -
V: TRBV6-1
J: TRBJ2-5
D: -
DNA: TGTGCCAGCAGATGGCATGGGGAAGAGACCCAGTACTTC
CDR3: CASRWHGEETQYF

size: -
V: TRBV18
J: TRBJ2-5
D: -
DNA: TGTGCCAGCTCCAGCGCCGACGAGACCCAGTACTTC
CDR3: CASSSADETQYF

size: once
V: TRBV19
J: TRBJ1-1
D: -
DNA: TGTGCCAGTAGTATAACCGGAGAAACTGAAGCTTTCTTT
CDR3: CASSITGETEAFF

size: few
V: TRBV6-1
J: TRBJ2-2
D: -
DNA: TGTGCCAGCAGTGAAGCGGGGGGGGAGCTGTTTTTT
CDR3: CASSEAGGELFF

size: -
V: TRBV28
J: TRBJ1-5
D: -
DNA: TGTGCCAGCAGCCCAGGGTTTCAGCCCCAGCATTTT
CDR3: CASSPGFQPQHF